This T cell receptor beta chain was found in a study of beta chain features in type 1 diabetes. Study-wide points: TCRB CDR3s were moderately but significantly shorter in Type 1 diabetes patients in all four CD4+ subsets.

This clone has more than one count but fewer than ten. Its antigen is still unknown. CDR3 length equals 17 residues. CDR1 LGHNA and CDR2 YNFKEQ come from the germline V gene. V lost 0 bases, J lost 4 bases, and 8 bases stayed unmatched. The entirety of the isolated RNA underwent reverse transcription, so expressed TCRB transcripts were sequenced. Generated by immunoSEQ multiplex PCR, the TCRdb table keeps only in-frame clones and is missing some. The profile shows about 180,000 clones, over 6% of them singletons. This rearrangement joins TRBV4-2 to TRBJ2-7; 11 bases line up with TRBD2. This receptor was identified in a man aged 18 to 35 with type 1 diabetes. The sequenced material came from central memory CD4+ T cells from blood. In DNA form, the CDR3 reads TGTGCCAGCAGCCAAGATCTCCTAGCGGGAGGAAAGTACGAGCAGTACTTC. Its translation: CASSQDLLAGGKYEQYF.